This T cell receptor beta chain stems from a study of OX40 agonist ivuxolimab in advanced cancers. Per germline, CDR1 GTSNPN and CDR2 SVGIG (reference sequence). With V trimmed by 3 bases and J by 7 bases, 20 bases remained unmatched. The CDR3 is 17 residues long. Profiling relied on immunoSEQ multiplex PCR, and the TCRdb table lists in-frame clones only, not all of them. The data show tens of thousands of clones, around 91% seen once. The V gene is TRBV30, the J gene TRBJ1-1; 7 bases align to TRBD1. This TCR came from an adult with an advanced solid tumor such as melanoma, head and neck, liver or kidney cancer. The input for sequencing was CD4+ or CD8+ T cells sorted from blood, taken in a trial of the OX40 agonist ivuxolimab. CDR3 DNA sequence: TGTGCCTGGAGCGCAACAAGAGGGGGCGGTCTGTACCTTGAAGCTTTCTTT. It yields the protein CAWSATRGGGLYLEAFF.